The clone carrying this TCR beta chain occurred a few times. These data originate in a study of T-cell reconstitution after alpha-beta-depleted transplantation in children. Unique molecular identifiers were used in preparing the TCRbeta library. Via MiXCR, TCRdb re-called the PCR reads, giving one row per CDR3 protein. This sample has more than 550,000 distinct CDR3 sequences, with about 10% found just once. Germline trimming cut 4 bases from V and 6 bases from J; bases unmatched to any gene: 3. The germline V gene encodes CDR1 MRHNA and CDR2 SNTAGT. This CDR3 has 14 residues. This sample comprised PBMCs from the stem cell graft donor, obtained from the stem cell graft. The sequence was obtained from a human donor who donated a stem cell graft to a child with acute myeloid leukemia. This chain links TRBV6-4 with TRBJ2-2; 9 positions agree with TRBD1. CDR3: CASSVGTGSGELFF. CDR3 nucleotide sequence: TGTGCCAGCAGTGTCGGGACAGGGTCCGGGGAGCTGTTTTTT.